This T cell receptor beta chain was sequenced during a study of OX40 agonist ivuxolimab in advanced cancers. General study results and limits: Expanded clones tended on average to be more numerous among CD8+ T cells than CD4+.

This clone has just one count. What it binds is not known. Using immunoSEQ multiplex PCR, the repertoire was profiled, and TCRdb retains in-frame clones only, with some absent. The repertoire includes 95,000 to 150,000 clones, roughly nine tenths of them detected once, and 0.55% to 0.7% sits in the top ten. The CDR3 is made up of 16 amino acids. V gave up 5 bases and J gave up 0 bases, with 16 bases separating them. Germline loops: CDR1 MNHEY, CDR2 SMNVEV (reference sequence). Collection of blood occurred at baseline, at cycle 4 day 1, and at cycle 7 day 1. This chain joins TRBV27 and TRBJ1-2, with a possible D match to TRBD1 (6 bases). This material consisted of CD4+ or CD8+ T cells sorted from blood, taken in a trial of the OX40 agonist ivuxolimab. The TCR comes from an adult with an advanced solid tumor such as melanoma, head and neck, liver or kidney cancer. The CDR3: CASSPTTGLSNYGYTF. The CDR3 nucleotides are TGTGCCAGCAGTCCTACGACAGGCCTTTCTAACTATGGCTACACCTTC.